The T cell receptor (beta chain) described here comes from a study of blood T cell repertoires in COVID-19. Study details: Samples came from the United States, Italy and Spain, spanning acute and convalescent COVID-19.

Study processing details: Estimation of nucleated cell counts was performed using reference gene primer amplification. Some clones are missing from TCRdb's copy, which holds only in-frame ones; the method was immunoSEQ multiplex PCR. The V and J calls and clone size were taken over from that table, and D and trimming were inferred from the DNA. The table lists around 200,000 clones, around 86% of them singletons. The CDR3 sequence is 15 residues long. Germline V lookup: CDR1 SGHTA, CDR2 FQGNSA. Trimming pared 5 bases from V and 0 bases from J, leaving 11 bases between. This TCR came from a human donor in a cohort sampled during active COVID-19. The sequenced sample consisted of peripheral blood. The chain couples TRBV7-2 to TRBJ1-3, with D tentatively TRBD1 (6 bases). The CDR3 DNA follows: TGTGCCAGCAGCAAACCGACAGGCTCTGGAAACACCATATATTTT. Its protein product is CASSKPTGSGNTIYF.